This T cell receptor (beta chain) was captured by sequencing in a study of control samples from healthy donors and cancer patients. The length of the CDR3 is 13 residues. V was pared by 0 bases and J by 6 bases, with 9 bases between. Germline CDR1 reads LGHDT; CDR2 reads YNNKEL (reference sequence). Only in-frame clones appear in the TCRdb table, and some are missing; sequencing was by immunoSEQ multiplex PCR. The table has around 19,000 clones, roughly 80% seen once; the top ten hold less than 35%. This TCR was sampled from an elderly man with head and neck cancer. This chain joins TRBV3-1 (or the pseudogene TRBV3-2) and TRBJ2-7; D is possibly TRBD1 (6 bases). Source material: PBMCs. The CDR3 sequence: CASSQDKGGEQYF. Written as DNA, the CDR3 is TGTGCCAGCAGCCAAGATAAAGGGGGCGAGCAGTACTTC.